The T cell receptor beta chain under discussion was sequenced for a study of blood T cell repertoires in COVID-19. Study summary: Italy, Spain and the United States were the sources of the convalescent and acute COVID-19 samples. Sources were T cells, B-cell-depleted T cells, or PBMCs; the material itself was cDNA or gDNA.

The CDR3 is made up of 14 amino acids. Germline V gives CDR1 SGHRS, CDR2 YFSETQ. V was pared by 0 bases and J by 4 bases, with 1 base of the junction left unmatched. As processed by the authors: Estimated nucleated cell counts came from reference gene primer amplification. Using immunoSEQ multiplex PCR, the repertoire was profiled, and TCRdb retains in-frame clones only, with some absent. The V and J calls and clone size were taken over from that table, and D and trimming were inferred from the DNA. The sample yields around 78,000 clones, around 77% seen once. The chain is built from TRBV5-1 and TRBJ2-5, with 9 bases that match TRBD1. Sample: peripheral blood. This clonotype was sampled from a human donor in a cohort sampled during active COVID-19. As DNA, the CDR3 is TGCGCCAGCAGCTTGGGGACAGGGGTAGAGACCCAGTACTTC. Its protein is CASSLGTGVETQYF.